The 5 T cell receptor beta chains reported below all come from one sample, sequenced in a study of regulatory T cells in long-lasting Graves disease. Time point noted: persistent/refractory GD, antithyroid drugs over 5 years with positive TRAb. Making the TCR library involved RNA that had been extracted from PBMCs. With iRepertoire HTBI primers and Arm-PCR of CDR3 regions, TCR beta libraries were built. TCRdb processed the multiplex PCR reads anew with MiXCR; each CDR3 protein has one entry. The sample has about 660,000 distinct CDR3 sequences; 25% to 30% are singletons. This specimen was peripheral blood mononuclear cells (PBMCs), taken when the disease was refractory, from a patient treated with antithyroid drugs. The receptor source for this set is a female donor with Graves disease.

V is TRBV5-1 and J is TRBJ2-5, with 8 bases matching TRBD2. The J call is doubtful: the DNA matches TRBJ2-3 better. The germline V gene has CDR1 SGHRS and CDR2 YFSETQ. The CDR3 runs 15 residues. DNA for the CDR3: TGCGCCAGCAGAAAAGCGGGAGATCCCTATTATACGCAGTATTTT. Translation: CASRKAGDPYYTQYF.

This clonotype was seen at least ten times. The chain couples TRBV27 to TRBJ1-4, with 8 bases fitting TRBD1. This CDR3 comprises 16 residues. J lost 8 bases, V lost 2 bases, and 10 bases had no gene match. The germline CDR1 and CDR2 sequences are MNHEY and SMNVEV (reference sequence). As DNA, the CDR3 is TGTGCCAGCAGTTTAGCCTATCAGGGGGCGAACGAAAAACTGTTTTTT. Translating gives CASSLAYQGANEKLFF.

Only a few counts were recorded for this clonotype. This chain joins TRBV3-1 and TRBJ1-1; D ambiguous. The ends were cut back, 0 bases at V and 3 bases at J, with 11 bases in the middle. This CDR3 has 15 amino acids. Germline V gives CDR1 LGHDT, CDR2 YNNKEL (reference sequence). For the CDR3, the DNA is TGTGCCAGCAGCCAAGATTATTCGGGAGACACTGAAGCTTTCTTT. This codes for CASSQDYSGDTEAFF.

The chain employs TRBV9 and TRBJ1-5; TRBD1 is a possible D gene (5 bases). The CDR3 has 14 residues. V was shortened by 4 bases and J by 6 bases, with 14 bases between the two germline ends. Germline values: CDR1 SGDLS, CDR2 YYNGEE. The CDR3 DNA sequence: TGTGCCAGCAGCCGGGAGGGGTACGGTCAGCCCCAGCATTTT. It is translated as CASSREGYGQPQHF.

The rearrangement joins TRBV20-1 to TRBJ1-5, with 9 bases that match TRBD1. The CDR3 loop spans 16 amino acids. Trimming took 5 bases from V and 0 from J; bases not matched to a gene: 8. The V gene's germline CDR1 is DFQATT and CDR2 SNEGSKA (reference sequence). DNA of the CDR3: TGCAGTGCTGCGGGACAGGGACGGGATAGCAATCAGCCCCAGCATTTT. Translating gives CSAAGQGRDSNQPQHF.